This TCR beta chain was obtained from a study of OX40 agonist ivuxolimab in advanced cancers. CDR1 and CDR2 from the germline V gene are SGHRS and YFSETQ. J was trimmed by 3 bases and V by 4 bases; bases with no gene match: 6. There are 15 residues in the CDR3. Assay used: immunoSEQ multiplex PCR; TCRdb lists only in-frame clones, some missing. In the table there are around 71,000 clones, 70% to 90% of which are singletons. The sequences come from CD4+ or CD8+ T cells sorted from blood, collected in a trial of the OX40 agonist ivuxolimab. V gene TRBV5-1 combines with J gene TRBJ2-2, with 7 bases that match TRBD1. This TCR derives from an adult with an advanced solid tumor such as melanoma, head and neck, liver or kidney cancer. The CDR3 here is CASSPGTADTGELFF. The CDR3 nucleotides are TGCGCCAGCAGCCCCGGGACAGCGGACACCGGGGAGCTGTTTTTT.